The T cell receptor (beta chain) described here comes from a study of CD8+ T cells in alopecia areata. Study-level results: Many of the expanded lesional clones endured in scalp and blood while on tofacitinib.

RNA, once extracted, was reverse transcribed into cDNA for use as the sequencing template. TCRdb keeps only in-frame clones here, not all; method: immunoSEQ multiplex PCR. The sample contains 150,000 to 250,000 clones, 55% to 75% of which appear only once. The treatment here: oral pan-JAK inhibitor, 5-10 mg twice daily. Alopecia areata patients provided lesional scalp punch biopsies and peripheral blood. Remarks on this clone: Its antigen is unidentified.

Trimming stripped 4 bases from V and 4 bases from J, with 21 bases between. The CDR3 contains 16 residues. Germline-derived CDR1 and CDR2 are SGHRS and YFSETQ. The source was CD4+ T cells sorted from blood, collected at week 24, from a patient treated with tofacitinib. The gene calls are TRBV5-1 and TRBJ2-7; D is possibly TRBD2 (6 bases). This sequence originates from a human donor with alopecia areata. The CDR3 sequence is CASSLEGLLEGYEQYF. For the CDR3, the DNA is TGCGCCAGCAGCCTAGAGGGACTCCTTGAGGGGTACGAGCAGTACTTC.